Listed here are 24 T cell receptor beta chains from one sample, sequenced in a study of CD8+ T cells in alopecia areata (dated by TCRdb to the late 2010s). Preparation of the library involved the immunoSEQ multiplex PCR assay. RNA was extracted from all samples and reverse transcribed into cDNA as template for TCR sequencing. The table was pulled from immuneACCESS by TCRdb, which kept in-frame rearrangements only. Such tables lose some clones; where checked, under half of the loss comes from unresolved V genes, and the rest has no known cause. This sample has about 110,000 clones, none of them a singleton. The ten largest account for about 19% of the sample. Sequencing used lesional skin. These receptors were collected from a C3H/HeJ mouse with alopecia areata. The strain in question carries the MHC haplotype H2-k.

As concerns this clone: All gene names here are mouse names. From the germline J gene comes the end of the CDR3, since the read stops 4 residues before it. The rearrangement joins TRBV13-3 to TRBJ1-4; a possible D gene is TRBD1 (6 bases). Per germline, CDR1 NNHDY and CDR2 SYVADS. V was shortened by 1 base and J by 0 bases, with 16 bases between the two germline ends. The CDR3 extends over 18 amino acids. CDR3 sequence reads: CASSDPGAEKISNERLFF. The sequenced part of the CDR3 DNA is TGTGCCAGCAGTGATCCAGGGGCGGAAAAGATTTCCAACGAA.

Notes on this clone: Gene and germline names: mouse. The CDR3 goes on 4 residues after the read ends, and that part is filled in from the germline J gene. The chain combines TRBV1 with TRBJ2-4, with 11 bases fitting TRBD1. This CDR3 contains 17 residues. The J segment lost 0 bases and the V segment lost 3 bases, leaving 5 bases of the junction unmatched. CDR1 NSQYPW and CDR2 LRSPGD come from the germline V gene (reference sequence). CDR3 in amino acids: CTCSAGTGGPSQNTLYF. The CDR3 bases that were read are TGCACCTGCAGTGCGGGGACAGGGGGGCCTAGTCAAAAC.

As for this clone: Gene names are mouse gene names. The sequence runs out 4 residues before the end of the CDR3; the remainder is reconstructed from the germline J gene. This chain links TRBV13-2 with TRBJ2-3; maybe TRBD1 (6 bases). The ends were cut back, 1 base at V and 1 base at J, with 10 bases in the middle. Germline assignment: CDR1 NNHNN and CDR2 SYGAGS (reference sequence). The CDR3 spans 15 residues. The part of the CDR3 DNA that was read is TGTGCCAGCGGTGATTCAGGGGCGGGTGCAGAA. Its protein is CASGDSGAGAE. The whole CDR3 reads CASGDSGAGAETLYF.

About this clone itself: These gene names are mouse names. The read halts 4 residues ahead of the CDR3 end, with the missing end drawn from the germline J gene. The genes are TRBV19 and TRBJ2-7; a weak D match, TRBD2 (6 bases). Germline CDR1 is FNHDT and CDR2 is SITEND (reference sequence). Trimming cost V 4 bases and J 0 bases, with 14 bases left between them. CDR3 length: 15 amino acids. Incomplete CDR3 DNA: TGTGCCAGCAGTGGATCCGGGGGGTCCTCCTAT. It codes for CASSGSGGSSY. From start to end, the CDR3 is CASSGSGGSSYEQYF.

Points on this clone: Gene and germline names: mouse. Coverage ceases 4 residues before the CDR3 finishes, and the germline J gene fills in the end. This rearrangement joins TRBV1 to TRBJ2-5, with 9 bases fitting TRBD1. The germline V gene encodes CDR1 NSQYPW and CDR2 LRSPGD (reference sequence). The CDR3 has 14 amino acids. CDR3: CTCSGRDREDTQYF. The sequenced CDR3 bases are TGCACCTGCAGTGGGAGGGACAGGGAGGAC. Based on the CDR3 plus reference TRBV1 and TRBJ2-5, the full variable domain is VTLLEQNPRWRLVPRGQAVNLRCILKNSQYPWMSWYQQDLQKQLQWLFTLRSPGDKEVKSLPGADYLATRVTDTELRLQVANMSQGRTLYCTCSGRDREDTQYFGPGTRLLVL.

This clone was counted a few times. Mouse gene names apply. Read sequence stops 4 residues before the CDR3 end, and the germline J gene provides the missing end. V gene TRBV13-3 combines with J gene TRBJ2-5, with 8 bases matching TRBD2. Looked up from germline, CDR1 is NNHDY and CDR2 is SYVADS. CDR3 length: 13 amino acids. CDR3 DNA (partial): TGTGCCAGCAGTTTGGGGGGGGTGGAC. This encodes CASSLGGVD. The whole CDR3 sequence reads CASSLGGVDTQYF. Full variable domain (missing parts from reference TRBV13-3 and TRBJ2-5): EAAVTQSPRSKVAVTGGKVTLSCHQTNNHDYMYWYRQDTGHGLRLIHYSYVADSTEKGDIPDGYKASRPSQENFSLILELASLSQTAVYFCASSLGGVDTQYFGPGTRLLVL.

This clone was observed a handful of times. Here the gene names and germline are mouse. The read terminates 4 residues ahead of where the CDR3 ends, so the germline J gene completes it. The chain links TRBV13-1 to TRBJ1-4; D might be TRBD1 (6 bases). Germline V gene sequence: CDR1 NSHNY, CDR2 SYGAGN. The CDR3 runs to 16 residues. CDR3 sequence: CASSGQNKGGGERLFF. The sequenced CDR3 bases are TGTGCCAGCAGTGGCCAAAACAAGGGAGGGGGCGAA.

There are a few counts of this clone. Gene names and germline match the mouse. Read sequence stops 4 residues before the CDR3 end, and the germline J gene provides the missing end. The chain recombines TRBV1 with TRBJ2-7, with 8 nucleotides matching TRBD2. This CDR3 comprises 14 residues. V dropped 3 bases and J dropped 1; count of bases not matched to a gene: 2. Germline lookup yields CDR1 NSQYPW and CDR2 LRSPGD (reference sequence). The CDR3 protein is CTCSARLGSYEQYF. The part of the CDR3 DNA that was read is TGCACCTGCAGTGCGCGACTGGGGTCCTAT.

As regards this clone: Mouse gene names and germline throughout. This CDR3 reads CAWDWTNTGQLYF. The CDR3 bases that were read are TGTGCCTGGGACTGGACAAACACCGGG. The chain carries TRBV31 and TRBJ2-2, with D perhaps matching TRBD2 (6 bases). The read is 4 residues too short to cover the CDR3 end, so that end is filled in from the germline J gene. The length of the CDR3 is 13 residues. Germline assignment: CDR1 GKSSPN and CDR2 SITVG. V was trimmed by 5 bases and J by 0 bases, leaving 7 bases between them.

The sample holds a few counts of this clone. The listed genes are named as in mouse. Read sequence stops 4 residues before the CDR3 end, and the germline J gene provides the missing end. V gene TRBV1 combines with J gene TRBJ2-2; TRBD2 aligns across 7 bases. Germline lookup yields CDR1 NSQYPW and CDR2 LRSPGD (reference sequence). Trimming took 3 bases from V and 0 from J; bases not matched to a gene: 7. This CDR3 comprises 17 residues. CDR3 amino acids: CTCSALTGPANTGQLYF. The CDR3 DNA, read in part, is TGCACCTGCAGTGCCCTGACTGGGCCTGCAAACACCGGG. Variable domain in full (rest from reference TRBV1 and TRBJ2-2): VTLLEQNPRWRLVPRGQAVNLRCILKNSQYPWMSWYQQDLQKQLQWLFTLRSPGDKEVKSLPGADYLATRVTDTELRLQVANMSQGRTLYCTCSALTGPANTGQLYFGEGSKLTVL.

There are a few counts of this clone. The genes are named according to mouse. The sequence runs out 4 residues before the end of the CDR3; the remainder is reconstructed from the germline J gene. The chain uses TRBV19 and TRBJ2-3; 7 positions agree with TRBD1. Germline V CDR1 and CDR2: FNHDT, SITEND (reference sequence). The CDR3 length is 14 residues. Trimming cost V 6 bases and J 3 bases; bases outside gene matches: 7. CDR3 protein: CASTPQGWAETLYF. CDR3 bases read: TGTGCCAGCACCCCACAGGGGTGGGCAGAA.

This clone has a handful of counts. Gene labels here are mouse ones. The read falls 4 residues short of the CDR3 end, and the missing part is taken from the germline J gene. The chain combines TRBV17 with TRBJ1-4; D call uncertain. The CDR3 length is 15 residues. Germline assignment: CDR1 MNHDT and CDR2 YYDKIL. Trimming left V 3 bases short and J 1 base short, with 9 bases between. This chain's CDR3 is CASSSQANSNERLFF. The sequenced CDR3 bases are TGTGCTAGCAGTAGTCAGGCCAATTCCAACGAA.

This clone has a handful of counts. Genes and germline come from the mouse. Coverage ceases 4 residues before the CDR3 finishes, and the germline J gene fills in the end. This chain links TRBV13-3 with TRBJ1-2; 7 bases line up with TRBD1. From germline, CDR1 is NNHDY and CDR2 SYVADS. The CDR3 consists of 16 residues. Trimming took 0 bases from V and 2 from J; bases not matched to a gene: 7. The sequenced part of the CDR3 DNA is TGTGCCAGCAGTGATGAAGGGGGCAGAGGGAACTCC. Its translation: CASSDEGGRGNS. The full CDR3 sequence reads CASSDEGGRGNSDYTF.

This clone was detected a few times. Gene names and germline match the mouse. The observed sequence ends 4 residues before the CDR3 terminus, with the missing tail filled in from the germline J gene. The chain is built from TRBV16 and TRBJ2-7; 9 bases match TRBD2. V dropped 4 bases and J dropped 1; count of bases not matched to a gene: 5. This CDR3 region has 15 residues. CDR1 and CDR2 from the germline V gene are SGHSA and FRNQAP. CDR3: CASSSAGTGSYEQYF. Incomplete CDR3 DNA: TGTGCAAGCAGCTCCGCCGGGACTGGGTCCTAT. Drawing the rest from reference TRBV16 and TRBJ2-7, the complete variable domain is NAGVIQTPRHKVTGKGQEATLWCEPISGHSAVFWYRQTIVQGLEFLTYFRNQAPIDDSGMPKERFSAQMPNQSHSTLKIQSTQPQDSAVYLCASSSAGTGSYEQYFGPGTRLTVL.

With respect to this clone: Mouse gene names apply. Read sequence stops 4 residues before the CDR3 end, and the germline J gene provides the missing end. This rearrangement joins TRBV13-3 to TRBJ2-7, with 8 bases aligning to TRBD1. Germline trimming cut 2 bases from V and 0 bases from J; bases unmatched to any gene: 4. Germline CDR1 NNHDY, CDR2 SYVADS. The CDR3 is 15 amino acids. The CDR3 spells CASSEDRAHSYEQYF. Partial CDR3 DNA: TGTGCCAGCAGTGAGGACAGGGCCCACTCCTAT.

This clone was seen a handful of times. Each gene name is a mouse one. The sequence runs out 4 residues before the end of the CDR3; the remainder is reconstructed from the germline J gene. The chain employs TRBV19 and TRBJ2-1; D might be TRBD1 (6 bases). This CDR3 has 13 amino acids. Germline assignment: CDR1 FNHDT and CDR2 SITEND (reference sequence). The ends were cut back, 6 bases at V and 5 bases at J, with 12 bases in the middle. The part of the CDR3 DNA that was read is TGTGCCAGCATCGGGACATTAGATGCT. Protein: CASIGTLDA. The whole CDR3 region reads CASIGTLDAEQFF.

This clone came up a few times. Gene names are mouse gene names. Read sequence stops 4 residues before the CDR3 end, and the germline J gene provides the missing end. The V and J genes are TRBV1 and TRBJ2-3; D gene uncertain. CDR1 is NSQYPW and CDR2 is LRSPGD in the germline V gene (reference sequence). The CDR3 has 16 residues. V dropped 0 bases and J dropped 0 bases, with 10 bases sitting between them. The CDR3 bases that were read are TGCACCTGCAGTGCAGATCGGCAGGATAGTGCAGAA. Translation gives CTCSADRQDSAE. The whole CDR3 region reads CTCSADRQDSAETLYF.

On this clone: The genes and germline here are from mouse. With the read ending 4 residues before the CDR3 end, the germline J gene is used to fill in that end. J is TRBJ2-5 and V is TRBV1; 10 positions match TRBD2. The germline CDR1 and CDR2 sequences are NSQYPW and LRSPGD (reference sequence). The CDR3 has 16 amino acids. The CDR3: CTCSAVSGTGADTQYF. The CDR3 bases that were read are TGCACCTGCAGTGCAGTGTCCGGGACTGGGGCGGAC. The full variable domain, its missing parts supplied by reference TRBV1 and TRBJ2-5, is VTLLEQNPRWRLVPRGQAVNLRCILKNSQYPWMSWYQQDLQKQLQWLFTLRSPGDKEVKSLPGADYLATRVTDTELRLQVANMSQGRTLYCTCSAVSGTGADTQYFGPGTRLLVL.

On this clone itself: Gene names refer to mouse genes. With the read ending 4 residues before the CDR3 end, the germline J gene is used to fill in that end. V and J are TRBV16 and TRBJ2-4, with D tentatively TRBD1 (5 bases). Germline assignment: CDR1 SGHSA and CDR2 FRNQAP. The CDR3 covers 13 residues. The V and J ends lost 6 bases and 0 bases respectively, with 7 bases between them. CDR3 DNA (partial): TGTGCAAGCAGGGAGGGGAGTCAAAAC. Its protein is CASREGSQN. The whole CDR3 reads CASREGSQNTLYF.

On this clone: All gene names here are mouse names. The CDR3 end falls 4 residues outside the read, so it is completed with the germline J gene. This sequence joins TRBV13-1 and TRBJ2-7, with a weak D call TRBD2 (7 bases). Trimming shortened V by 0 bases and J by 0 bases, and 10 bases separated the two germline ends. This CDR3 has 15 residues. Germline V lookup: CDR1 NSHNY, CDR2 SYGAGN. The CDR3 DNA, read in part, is TGTGCCAGCAGTGATGAGGGGGGGTCCTCCTAT. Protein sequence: CASSDEGGSSY. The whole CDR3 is CASSDEGGSSYEQYF.

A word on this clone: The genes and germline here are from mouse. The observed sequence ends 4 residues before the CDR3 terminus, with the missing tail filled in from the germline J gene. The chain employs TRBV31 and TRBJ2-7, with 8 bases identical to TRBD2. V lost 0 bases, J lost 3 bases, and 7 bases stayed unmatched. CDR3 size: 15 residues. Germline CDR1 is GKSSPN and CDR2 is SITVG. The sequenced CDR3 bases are TGTGCCTGGAGTCTAGGGGGGGGCGCGTTCTAT. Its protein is CAWSLGGGAFY. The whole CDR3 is CAWSLGGGAFYEQYF.

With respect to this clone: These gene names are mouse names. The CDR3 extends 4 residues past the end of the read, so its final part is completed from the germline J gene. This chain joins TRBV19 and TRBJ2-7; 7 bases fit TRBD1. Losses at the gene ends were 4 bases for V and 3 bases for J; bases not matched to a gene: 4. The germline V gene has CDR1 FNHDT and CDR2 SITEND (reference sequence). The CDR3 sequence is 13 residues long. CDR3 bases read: TGTGCCAGCAGTCGGGACAGCCTCTAT. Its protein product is CASSRDSLY. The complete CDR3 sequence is CASSRDSLYEQYF.

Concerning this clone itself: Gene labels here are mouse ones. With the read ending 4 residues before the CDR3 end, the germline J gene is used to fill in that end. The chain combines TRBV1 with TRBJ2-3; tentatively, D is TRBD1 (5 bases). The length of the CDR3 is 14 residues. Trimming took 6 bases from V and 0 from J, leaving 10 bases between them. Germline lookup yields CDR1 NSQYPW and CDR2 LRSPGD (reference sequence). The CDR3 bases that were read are TGCACCTGCAGGCAGGGTCCTAGTGCAGAA. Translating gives CTCRQGPSAE. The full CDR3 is CTCRQGPSAETLYF.

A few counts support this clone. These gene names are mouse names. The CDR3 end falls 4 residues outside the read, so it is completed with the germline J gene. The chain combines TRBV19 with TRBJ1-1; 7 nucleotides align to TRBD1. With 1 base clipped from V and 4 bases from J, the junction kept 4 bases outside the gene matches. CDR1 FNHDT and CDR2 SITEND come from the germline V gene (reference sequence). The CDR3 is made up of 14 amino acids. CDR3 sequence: CASSIKGASTEVFF. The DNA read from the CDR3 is TGTGCCAGCAGTATAAAGGGGGCAAGCACA.